These 19 T cell receptor beta chains came from one sample sequenced in a study of T cell responses to AZD1222 COVID-19 vaccine. Profiled with immunoSEQ multiplex PCR; TCRdb holds only in-frame clones, not every one. This table holds 100,000 to 150,000 clones, around nine tenths found once. The source was peripheral blood, collected on day 0 of AZD1222 vaccination. The receptors come from an adult in good health.

V and J are TRBV6-5 and TRBJ1-5; no clear D gene. Per germline, CDR1 MNHEY and CDR2 SVGAGI. Trimming shortened V by 4 bases and J by 5 bases, and 9 bases separated the two germline ends. The CDR3 runs 13 residues. CDR3 amino acids: CASSSGRDQPQHF. The CDR3 DNA is TGTGCCAGCAGTTCCGGGAGGGATCAGCCCCAGCATTTT.

This rearrangement joins TRBV3-1 (or the pseudogene TRBV3-2) to TRBJ2-3; D is perhaps TRBD1 or TRBD2 (5 bases each). The V gene lost 5 bases and the J gene lost 0 bases, with 12 bases spanning the gap. From germline, CDR1 is LGHDT and CDR2 YNNKEL (reference sequence). The CDR3 spans 15 residues. CDR3 protein: CASSGGKRSTDTQYF. CDR3 DNA: TGTGCCAGCAGCGGGGGAAAGCGGAGCACAGATACGCAGTATTTT.

The V gene is TRBV7-8, the J gene TRBJ1-2; 7 bases agree with TRBD1. The CDR3 sequence is 15 residues long. The J segment lost 8 bases and the V segment lost 1 base, leaving 10 bases of the junction unmatched. Germline V gene data show CDR1 as SGHVS and CDR2 as FQNEAQ. Here the CDR3 reads CASSLGQGEGGGYTF. The CDR3, as DNA: TGTGCCAGCAGCTTAGGACAGGGTGAGGGAGGCGGCTACACCTTC.

The chain carries TRBV28 and TRBJ1-4; possibly TRBD1 for D (5 bases). The CDR3 runs 16 residues. CDR1 MDHEN and CDR2 SYDVKM come from the germline V gene. V lost 4 bases and J lost 2, with 14 bases in between. The CDR3 DNA follows: TGTGCCAGCAGTTCCCCGGGGGGGGACACTAATGAAAAACTGTTTTTT. Protein sequence: CASSSPGGDTNEKLFF.

The chain links TRBV28 to TRBJ2-7; D is unclear. This CDR3 comprises 12 residues. CDR1 is MDHEN and CDR2 is SYDVKM in the germline V gene. Trimming cost V 3 bases and J 3 bases, with 6 bases left between them. CDR3 bases: TGTGCCAGCAGTTTGGGGAACTACGAGCAGTACTTC. Residues: CASSLGNYEQYF.

CDR3 bases: TGTGCCAGCAGGACAGGAGCCGGAAACACCATATATTTT. This sequence encodes CASRTGAGNTIYF. The rearrangement joins TRBV12-3 or TRBV12-4 to TRBJ1-3, with a tentative D call TRBD1 (6 bases). The ends were cut back, 6 bases at V and 4 bases at J, with 10 bases in the middle. The CDR3 consists of 13 residues.

The genes are TRBV19 and TRBJ2-6; D not resolved. The germline V gene has CDR1 LNHDA and CDR2 SQIVND (reference sequence). Trimming took 3 bases from V and 0 from J, leaving 12 bases between them. The CDR3 extends over 17 amino acids. Here the CDR3 reads CASSMFLGISGANVLTF. CDR3 DNA: TGTGCCAGTAGTATGTTTTTAGGGATCTCTGGGGCCAACGTCCTGACTTTC.

The chain joins TRBV27 to TRBJ1-5, with 7 bases identical to TRBD1. The junction had 4 bases not matched to a gene; V was cut back by 5 bases and J by 0 bases. The CDR3 has 15 amino acids. Germline V gene sequence: CDR1 MNHEY, CDR2 SMNVEV (reference sequence). CDR3 in amino acids: CASSPRQGSNQPQHF. CDR3 in DNA: TGTGCCAGCAGTCCCCGACAGGGTAGCAATCAGCCCCAGCATTTT.

V gene TRBV13 combines with J gene TRBJ1-2; possibly TRBD1 for D (6 bases). The CDR3 contains 13 residues. V dropped 5 bases and J dropped 5 bases, with 12 bases sitting between them. In germline, CDR1 is PRHDT, CDR2 FYEKMQ (reference sequence). The chain's CDR3 is CASSLPGAYGYTF. In DNA, the CDR3 is TGTGCCAGCAGCCTTCCGGGGGCTTATGGCTACACCTTC.

The rearrangement uses TRBV28 and TRBJ1-2; no firm D call. The CDR3 consists of 13 residues. CDR1 and CDR2 from the germline V gene are MDHEN and SYDVKM. Trimming left V 1 base short and J 8 bases short, with 11 bases between. Here the CDR3 reads CASSLFVGRGYTF. The CDR3 DNA sequence: TGTGCCAGCAGTTTATTCGTAGGGCGCGGCTACACCTTC.

V gene TRBV10-2 combines with J gene TRBJ1-3; D not certain. V lost 3 bases to trimming and J lost 7 bases, with 1 base between them. The germline V gene has CDR1 WSHSY and CDR2 SAAADI. This CDR3 is built from 10 residues. The CDR3: CASSDNTIYF. The CDR3 DNA follows: TGCGCCAGCAGTGATAACACCATATATTTT.

The chain links TRBV7-2 to TRBJ2-1; 10 bases agree with TRBD2. The CDR3 has 16 amino acids. J was trimmed by 3 bases and V by 2 bases; bases with no gene match: 4. Germline loops: CDR1 SGHTA, CDR2 FQGNSA. DNA for the CDR3: TGTGCCAGCAGCTTACAGTCTAGCGGGAGCTACAATGAGCAGTTCTTC. Translated: CASSLQSSGSYNEQFF.

The CDR3 loop is CATSSRTTRTQYF. The CDR3 nucleotides read TGTGCCACCAGCTCCCGGACCACCCGTACGCAGTATTTT. The V gene is TRBV24-1, the J gene TRBJ2-3; D remains ambiguous. This CDR3 comprises 13 residues. Germline V gives CDR1 KGHDR, CDR2 SFDVKD. V was shortened by 7 bases and J by 8 bases, with 15 bases between the two germline ends.

The chain recombines TRBV5-1 with TRBJ2-7; the D gene could be TRBD1 or TRBD2 (6 bases each). Trimming took 4 bases from V and 6 from J, leaving 17 bases between them. Germline-derived CDR1 and CDR2 are SGHRS and YFSETQ. This CDR3 comprises 14 residues. CDR3 in DNA: TGCGCCAGCAGCCCCGGGGGCGCCTACGGCGAGCAGTACTTC. Its translation is CASSPGGAYGEQYF.

The chain links TRBV30 to TRBJ1-6; D is unresolved. The CDR3 is made up of 17 amino acids. Trimming took off 0 bases at V and 0 bases at J, with 12 bases between the two ends. Germline V gives CDR1 GTSNPN, CDR2 SVGIG (reference sequence). CDR3 DNA sequence: TGTGCCTGGAGTGTAACTAGGGCGAGCTCCTATAATTCACCCCTCCACTTT. The encoded protein is CAWSVTRASSYNSPLHF.

V usage is TRBV7-2 and J usage is TRBJ2-1; 14 nucleotides line up with TRBD2. Germline V gene lookup returns CDR1 SGHTA and CDR2 FQGNSA. V was pared by 1 base and J by 10 bases, with 0 bases of the junction left unmatched. The CDR3 has 14 residues. The CDR3, as DNA: TGTGCCAGCAGCTTAGGACTAGCGGGGGGGGAGCAGTTCTTC. This sequence encodes CASSLGLAGGEQFF.

The chain has TRBV4-2 and TRBJ1-2, with 10 bases identical to TRBD1. Germline V gene data show CDR1 as LGHNA and CDR2 as YNFKEQ. The J segment lost 5 bases and the V segment lost 0 bases, leaving 6 bases of the junction unmatched. The CDR3 totals 16 residues. CDR3: CASSQDLRDRGYGYTF. For the CDR3, the DNA is TGTGCCAGCAGCCAAGATCTTAGGGACAGGGGATATGGCTACACCTTC.

The chain is built from TRBV7-9 and TRBJ2-5; perhaps TRBD2 as D (5 bases). V was trimmed by 5 bases and J by 5 bases, leaving 15 bases between them. The CDR3 is made up of 14 amino acids. In germline, CDR1 is SEHNR, CDR2 FQNEAQ (reference sequence). CDR3 in amino acids: CASSPPGVLETQYF. The CDR3 DNA sequence: TGTGCCAGCAGCCCCCCCGGGGTGCTGGAGACCCAGTACTTC.

The CDR3 reads CASWTGVSGANVLTF. The CDR3 nucleotides are TGTGCCAGTTGGACAGGGGTCTCTGGGGCCAACGTCCTGACTTTC. The chain joins TRBV28 to TRBJ2-6; 9 positions agree with TRBD1. V trimming: 9 bases; J trimming: 0 bases; junction bases outside the gene matches: 3. CDR3 size: 15 residues. CDR1 is MDHEN, CDR2 SYDVKM, per germline. The variable domain in full, with the rest retrieved from reference TRBV28 and TRBJ2-6, is DVKVTQSSRYLVKRTGEKVFLECVQDMDHENMFWYRQDPGLGLRLIYFSYDVKMKEKGDIPEGYSVSREKKERFSLILESASTNQTSMYLCASWTGVSGANVLTFGAGSRLTVL.